One and the same sample provided the 24 T cell receptor beta chains below, sequenced in a study of T cell clonality in common variable immunodeficiency. General study points: Common variable immunodeficiency TCR beta sequences reportedly had fewer deletions and N-nucleotide insertions.

TCRdb keeps only in-frame clones here, not all; method: immunoSEQ multiplex PCR. The sample holds about 20,000 clones, and no clone turns up only once. Their cognate antigens are unknown. What was sequenced was peripheral blood mononuclear cells. The receptors were gathered from a human donor with common variable immunodeficiency.

This clone was detected many times. The read comes to an end 3 residues before the CDR3 does, leaving the germline J gene to fill in the end. This chain links TRBV10-3 with TRBJ2-4; maybe TRBD2 (6 bases). The germline V gene encodes CDR1 ENHRY and CDR2 SYGVKD. The CDR3 extends over 15 amino acids. Trimming left V 4 bases short and J 2 bases short, with 12 bases between. CDR3 sequence: CAISGGEPTKNIQYF. The sequenced CDR3 bases are TGTGCCATCAGTGGGGGGGAACCCACCAAAAACATT.

Remarks on this clone: The read finishes 3 residues shy of the CDR3 end, and the germline J gene is used to complete it. V usage is TRBV19 and J usage is TRBJ2-2; 7 bases map to TRBD2. V shed 11 bases, J shed 5 bases, and the junction held 8 bases outside the gene matches. The CDR3 has 13 residues. CDR1 LNHDA and CDR2 SQIVND come from the germline V gene (reference sequence). The CDR3 sequence: CALKAGLTGELFF. The sequenced part of the CDR3 DNA is TGTGCCCTGAAAGCGGGACTGACCGGGGAG.

This clone is medium-sized. From the germline J gene comes the end of the CDR3, since the read stops 3 residues before it. V gene TRBV9 combines with J gene TRBJ1-3, with D possibly being TRBD1 (5 bases). Germline V gene sequence: CDR1 SGDLS, CDR2 YYNGEE. The V end was cut by 4 bases, the J end by 4 bases, with 18 bases between. CDR3 length equals 16 residues. CDR3 sequence reads: CASSTALRETGNTIYF. CDR3 DNA (partial): TGTGCCAGCAGCACAGCCCTCAGGGAAACCGGAAACACC.

A remark on this clone: The read is 3 residues too short to cover the CDR3 end, so that end is filled in from the germline J gene. J is TRBJ2-7 and V is TRBV7-9, with 7 bases lining up with TRBD2. Germline assignment: CDR1 SEHNR and CDR2 FQNEAQ (reference sequence). The CDR3 length is 14 residues. V dropped 6 bases and J dropped 5; count of bases not matched to a gene: 10. The CDR3 here is CASSPGHAGDEQYF. The sequenced CDR3 bases are TGTGCCAGCAGTCCCGGCCACGCGGGGGACGAG.

This clone came up a few times. The read stops 3 residues short of the end of the CDR3; the missing end is completed from the germline J gene. The chain joins TRBV19 to TRBJ2-1, with 8 positions matching TRBD1. The V gene's germline CDR1 is LNHDA and CDR2 SQIVND (reference sequence). The CDR3 contains 14 residues. V lost 4 bases to trimming and J lost 6 bases; unmatched junction nucleotides: 5. CDR3 DNA, as far as it was read: TGTGCCAGTAGTAAGGACAGGGAGGTCAATGAG. The encoded protein is CASSKDREVNE. The CDR3 as a whole reads CASSKDREVNEQFF.

A remark on this clone: The missing CDR3 end, 3 residues past where the read stops, is filled in from the germline J gene. The rearrangement joins TRBV19 to TRBJ2-3; tentative D call: TRBD2 (6 bases). V lost 9 bases and J 4 bases, leaving 11 bases between the germline ends. Per the germline V gene, CDR1 is LNHDA and CDR2 is SQIVND (reference sequence). The CDR3 totals 12 residues. The DNA read from the CDR3 is TGTGCCAGCCTGGGGGGAGCAGATACG. It encodes CASLGGADT. The full-length CDR3 reads as CASLGGADTQYF.

In the case of this clone: With the read ending 3 residues before the CDR3 end, the germline J gene is used to fill in that end. This rearrangement joins TRBV7-3 to TRBJ2-2, with TRBD2 matching 13 bases. The CDR3 runs to 17 residues. V lost 4 bases and J lost 5; bases outside the gene matches: 7. In germline, CDR1 is SGHTA, CDR2 FQGTGA. Partial CDR3 DNA: TGTGCCAGCAGCTCCTCCGGGACTAGCGGGATGACCGGGGAG. Translating it yields CASSSSGTSGMTGE. The full-length CDR3 reads as CASSSSGTSGMTGELFF.

This clone was detected a few times. The read stops 3 residues short of the end of the CDR3; the missing end is completed from the germline J gene. The V gene is TRBV30, the J gene TRBJ1-2; D not certain. The V and J ends lost 1 base and 5 bases respectively, with 14 bases between them. Germline-derived CDR1 and CDR2 are GTSNPN and SVGIG (reference sequence). This CDR3 region has 14 residues. CDR3 in amino acids: CAWSANSYGYGYTF. The sequenced CDR3 bases are TGTGCCTGGAGTGCTAACAGTTACGGATATGGC.

To note about this clone: The CDR3 end lies 3 residues beyond the end of the read and is filled in from the germline J gene. The rearrangement joins TRBV19 to TRBJ2-1; D unresolved. Germline values: CDR1 LNHDA, CDR2 SQIVND (reference sequence). This CDR3 contains 16 residues. V lost 5 bases and J 9 bases, leaving 23 bases between the germline ends. CDR3 region: CASSFEALRSSGEQFF. The CDR3 bases that were read are TGTGCCAGTAGTTTTGAAGCTCTCCGATCTTCTGGTGAG.

This clone was seen more than once but under ten times. With the read ending 3 residues before the CDR3 end, the germline J gene is used to fill in that end. This chain connects TRBV18 to TRBJ2-2, with D unresolved. V was pared by 3 bases and J by 4 bases, with 9 bases between. The length of the CDR3 is 14 residues. Germline V CDR1 and CDR2: KGHSH, LQKENI. The part of the CDR3 DNA that was read is TGTGCCAGCTCACCCACATCAAGCACCGGGGAG. This sequence encodes CASSPTSSTGE. The entire CDR3 sequence reads CASSPTSSTGELFF.

Note on this clone: The sequence runs out 3 residues before the end of the CDR3; the remainder is reconstructed from the germline J gene. V gene TRBV19 combines with J gene TRBJ2-5, with TRBD1 matching 9 bases. Trimming cost V 5 bases and J 2 bases; bases outside gene matches: 9. Germline assignment: CDR1 LNHDA and CDR2 SQIVND (reference sequence). The CDR3 length is 16 residues. The part of the CDR3 DNA that was read is TGTGCCAGTAGTGTTCGTGGACAGGGGACTCAAGAGACC. Its translation is CASSVRGQGTQET. The whole CDR3 sequence is CASSVRGQGTQETQYF.

Comment on this clone: Read sequence stops 3 residues before the CDR3 end, and the germline J gene provides the missing end. This chain joins TRBV5-1 and TRBJ2-3, with 10 bases aligning to TRBD2. With V trimmed by 0 bases and J by 6 bases, 16 bases remained unmatched. Germline V CDR1 and CDR2: SGHRS, YFSETQ. The CDR3 has 19 amino acids. The CDR3 spells CASSLVSLAGAPSTDTQYF. CDR3 DNA, as far as it was read: TGCGCCAGCAGCTTGGTATCCCTAGCGGGGGCCCCGTCCACGGATACG.

Of note for this clone: The CDR3 end falls 3 residues outside the read, so it is completed with the germline J gene. This chain connects TRBV7-2 to TRBJ2-5, with D perhaps TRBD2 (7 bases). CDR1 and CDR2 (germline): SGHTA, FQGNSA. Deletions cut 3 bases from V and 5 bases from J, with 16 bases between. The CDR3 is made up of 15 amino acids. CDR3 bases read: TGTGCCAGCAGCTTCGGTGGGGGGGCCGGGGAGACC. Protein: CASSFGGGAGET. The CDR3 as a whole reads CASSFGGGAGETQYF.

In the case of this clone: The CDR3 extends 3 residues past the end of the read, so its final part is completed from the germline J gene. The gene calls are TRBV11-3 and TRBJ2-5; possible D gene TRBD1, 5 bases. Trimming removed 6 bases at V and 0 bases at J, with 14 bases between. The germline gives CDR1 SGHNT, CDR2 YENEEA. The CDR3 contains 15 residues. Incomplete CDR3 DNA: TGTGCCAGCAGTCCCTCAGGGAACAACCAAGAGACC. It encodes CASSPSGNNQET. The full CDR3 sequence reads CASSPSGNNQETQYF.

Comment on this clone: The CDR3 is cut off 3 residues early in the read; its end comes from the germline J gene. The chain is built from TRBV7-9 and TRBJ2-3, with TRBD2 matching over 7 bases. V lost 4 bases, J lost 5 bases, and 6 bases stayed unmatched. CDR1 SEHNR and CDR2 FQNEAQ come from the germline V gene (reference sequence). The CDR3 covers 14 residues. The CDR3 DNA, read in part, is TGTGCCAGCAGCTACAGCGGGGTGGGAGATACG. This encodes CASSYSGVGDT. The CDR3, in full, reads CASSYSGVGDTQYF.

The table lists this clone with a few counts. The read stops 3 residues short of the end of the CDR3; the missing end is completed from the germline J gene. The chain employs TRBV6-4 and TRBJ2-3; 7 nucleotides line up with TRBD2. In germline, CDR1 is MRHNA, CDR2 SNTAGT. The CDR3 contains 14 residues. The junction had 4 bases not matched to a gene; V was cut back by 3 bases and J by 4 bases. CDR3 bases read: TGTGCCAGCAGTGAGGGCGGGAGCTCAGATACG. Translated, it gives CASSEGGSSDT. The complete CDR3 reads CASSEGGSSDTQYF.

Details on this clone: Read coverage stops 3 residues before the CDR3 terminus; the germline J gene supplies the remainder. This chain connects TRBV18 to TRBJ2-3; D call uncertain. With 8 bases removed from V and 0 bases from J, the gap between germline ends came to 9 bases. The V gene's germline CDR1 is KGHSH and CDR2 LQKENI. This CDR3 region has 13 residues. CDR3 sequence reads: CASPRTSTDTQYF. Partial CDR3 DNA: TGTGCCAGCCCCCGAACTAGCACAGATACG. The full variable domain, completed using reference TRBV18 and TRBJ2-3, is NAGVMQNPRHLVRRRGQEARLRCSPMKGHSHVYWYRQLPEEGLKFMVYLQKENIIDESGMPKERFSAEFPKEGPSILRIQQVVRGDSAAYFCASPRTSTDTQYFGPGTRLTVL.

Concerning this clone: The read halts 3 residues ahead of the CDR3 end, with the missing end drawn from the germline J gene. V gene TRBV7-9 combines with J gene TRBJ1-2; D call uncertain. Per the germline V gene, CDR1 is SEHNR and CDR2 is FQNEAQ (reference sequence). Trimming pared 4 bases from V and 3 bases from J, leaving 15 bases between. The CDR3 is 15 amino acids. CDR3 bases read: TGTGCCAGCAGCTCGGACCCAACTAGTTACTATGGC. This codes for CASSSDPTSYYG. Given in full, the CDR3 is CASSSDPTSYYGYTF.

There are a few counts of this clone. The read falls 3 residues short of the CDR3 end, and the missing part is taken from the germline J gene. This rearrangement joins TRBV18 to TRBJ1-2, with 8 bases that match TRBD1. CDR3 length equals 14 residues. Germline CDR1 is KGHSH and CDR2 is LQKENI. The ends lost 6 bases at V and 0 bases at J; junction bases unmatched: 3. This CDR3 reads CASSGDRTNYGYTF. CDR3 bases read: TGTGCCAGCTCGGGGGACAGGACTAACTATGGC.

This clone is labeled as medium-sized. Sequencing ends 3 residues short of the CDR3 end; the germline J gene provides the rest. The chain carries TRBV5-6 and TRBJ1-5; 8 positions agree with TRBD1. Germline loops: CDR1 SGHDT, CDR2 YYEEEE. This CDR3 has 14 residues. Trimming removed 4 bases from V and 6 bases from J; junction bases left unmatched: 6. The sequenced CDR3 bases are TGTGCCAGCAGCCTGACAGGGGATGGTCAGCCC. This codes for CASSLTGDGQP. The CDR3 in full is CASSLTGDGQPQHF.

In this sample, this clone is medium-sized. The read stops 3 residues short of the end of the CDR3; the missing end is completed from the germline J gene. The genes are TRBV28 and TRBJ2-1; TRBD2 agrees at 14 bases. Germline trimming cut 6 bases from V and 7 bases from J; bases unmatched to any gene: 5. Germline CDR1 and CDR2: MDHEN and SYDVKM. CDR3 size: 15 residues. The covered CDR3 bases are TGTGCCAGCAGCGCCGGGACTAGCGGGAGAAATGAG. Translated, it gives CASSAGTSGRNE. The CDR3 in full is CASSAGTSGRNEQFF. The variable domain in full, with the rest retrieved from reference TRBV28 and TRBJ2-1, is DVKVTQSSRYLVKRTGEKVFLECVQDMDHENMFWYRQDPGLGLRLIYFSYDVKMKEKGDIPEGYSVSREKKERFSLILESASTNQTSMYLCASSAGTSGRNEQFFGPGTRLTVL.

This clone was seen a handful of times. The CDR3 loop reads CASSQRLDTEAFF. The sequenced CDR3 bases are TGTGCCAGCAGCCAAAGGCTAGACACTGAA. The chain carries TRBV7-2 and TRBJ1-1, with D unclear. The read stops 3 residues short of the end of the CDR3; the missing end is completed from the germline J gene. V gave up 5 bases and J gave up 3 bases, with 10 bases separating them. The germline V gene has CDR1 SGHTA and CDR2 FQGNSA. The CDR3 spans 13 residues.

To note about this clone: The CDR3 extends 3 residues past the end of the read, so its final part is completed from the germline J gene. This sample includes further DNA sequences coding for the same CDR3. The chain uses TRBV30 and TRBJ2-1; the match to TRBD1 covers 8 bases. V lost 4 bases and J lost 8; bases outside the gene matches: 7. Germline V gives CDR1 GTSNPN, CDR2 SVGIG (reference sequence). The CDR3 is 13 residues long. The sequenced CDR3 bases are TGTGCCTGGACCCCCGGGACAGGATATGAG. Residues: CAWTPGTGYE. The full-length CDR3 reads as CAWTPGTGYEQFF.

Details on this clone: The read terminates 3 residues before the CDR3 end, so the remaining end is supplied by the germline J gene. The V gene is TRBV7-2, the J gene TRBJ2-2, with 7 positions matching TRBD1. Per the germline V gene, CDR1 is SGHTA and CDR2 is FQGNSA. V gave up 5 bases and J gave up 5 bases; unmatched junction bases: 8. This CDR3 comprises 15 residues. CDR3 bases read: TGTGCCAGCAGCCGCGACAGGGTTAAGACCGGGGAG. Residues: CASSRDRVKTGE. The CDR3 in its entirety is CASSRDRVKTGELFF.